This T cell receptor (beta chain) was identified in a study of a mutant IDH1 vaccine in newly diagnosed glioma. Study overall: Vaccination started 4-6 weeks after radiotherapy alone, or with temozolomide cycles. The earlier regimen, radiotherapy, temozolomide, or both, was most often both.

A word on this clone: Antigen specificity is unknown.

Time point indicated: week 35, safety follow-up. Doses of 300 ug of mutant IDH1 20-mer peptide were given with topical imiquimod. Every donor had a new WHO grade 3 or 4 astrocytoma that was IDH1-mutant, with loss of nuclear ATRX. The germline V gene has CDR1 PRHDT and CDR2 FYEKMQ (reference sequence). The CDR3 has 19 amino acids. After removal of 4 bases from V and 0 bases from J, the junction contained 11 bases not matched to a gene. The protocol was immunoSEQ multiplex PCR, while the TCRdb copy is restricted to in-frame clones and leaves out a portion. This sample has approximately 50,000 clones; around 90% occur once, and the top ten carry 5.7%.

The starting material was PBMCs, obtained from a glioma patient whose treatment included an IDH1 peptide vaccine. The TCR sequence derives from a woman aged 40 to 49 with glioma. The gene calls are TRBV13 and TRBJ2-6; TRBD1 agrees at 8 bases. The CDR3 region is CASSSSFQGQDSGANVLTF. The CDR3 DNA reads as TGTGCCAGCAGCTCCTCATTCCAGGGACAGGACTCTGGGGCCAACGTCCTGACTTTC.